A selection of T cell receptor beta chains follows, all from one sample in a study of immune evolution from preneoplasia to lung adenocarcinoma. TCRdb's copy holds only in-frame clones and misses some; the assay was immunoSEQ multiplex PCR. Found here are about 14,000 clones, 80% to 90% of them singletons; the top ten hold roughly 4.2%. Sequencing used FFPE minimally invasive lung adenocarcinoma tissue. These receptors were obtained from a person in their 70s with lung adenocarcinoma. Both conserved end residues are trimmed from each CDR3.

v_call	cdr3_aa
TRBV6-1	ATRTNRYSNQPQH
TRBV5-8	ASSGGTSVGWGETQY
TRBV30	AWSGKTFSTEAF
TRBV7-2	ASSPAGTSRNEQF
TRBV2	ASTGQGAIYEQY
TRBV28	ASSSLPLASLDNEQF
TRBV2	ASPQPGRAYEQY
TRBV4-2	ASSQPSGVLY
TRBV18	ASSLKDRTVESEQY
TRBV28	ASRQDGRGNQPQH
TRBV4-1	ASSSTETGWGNQPQH
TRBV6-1	ASSENTWNTEAF
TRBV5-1	ASSLVTGSYEQY
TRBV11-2	ASSLERGPYEQY
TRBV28	ASSPIGTAYEQY
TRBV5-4	ASSSRTGDYGYT
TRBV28	ASSSGTGPYGYT
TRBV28	ASTPAGSYNEQF
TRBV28	ASSLGLGDNYGYT
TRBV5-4	ASSLGREDYGYT
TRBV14	ASSRRMVSEQY
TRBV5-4	ASSLADRARGYT
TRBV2	ASSDGGQVGSGANVLT
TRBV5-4	ASSLGAPGLAGGDTQY
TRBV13	ASSLDGDSGRWNEQF
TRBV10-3	AISDLLGSSNSPLH
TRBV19	ASSEGKGTDTQY
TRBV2	ASSTTGSYGYT
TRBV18	ASSGDRGTYEQY
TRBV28	ASAIPGQSEKLF
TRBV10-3	AISLAGGQETQY
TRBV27	ASTRRENTEAF
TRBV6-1	ASSENVDGHTIQPQH